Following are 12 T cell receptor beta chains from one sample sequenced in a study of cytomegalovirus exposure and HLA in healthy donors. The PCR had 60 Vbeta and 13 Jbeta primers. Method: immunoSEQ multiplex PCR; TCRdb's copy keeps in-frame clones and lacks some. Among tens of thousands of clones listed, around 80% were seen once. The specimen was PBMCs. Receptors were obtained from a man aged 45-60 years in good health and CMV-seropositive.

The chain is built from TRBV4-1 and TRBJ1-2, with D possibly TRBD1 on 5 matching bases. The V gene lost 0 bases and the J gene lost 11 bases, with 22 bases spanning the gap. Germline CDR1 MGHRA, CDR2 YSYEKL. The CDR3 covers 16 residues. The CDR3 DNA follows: TGCGCCAGCAGCCAAGATCCCCTCAGGACACCGGCTGGGTACACCTTC. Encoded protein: CASSQDPLRTPAGYTF.

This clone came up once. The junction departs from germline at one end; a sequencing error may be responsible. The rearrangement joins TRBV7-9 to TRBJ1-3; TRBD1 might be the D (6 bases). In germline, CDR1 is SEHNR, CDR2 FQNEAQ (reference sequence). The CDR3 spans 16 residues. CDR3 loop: CSSSLGSAGVGNTIYF. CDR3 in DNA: TGTTCCAGCAGCTTAGGGTCTGCAGGGGTCGGAAACACCATATATTTT.

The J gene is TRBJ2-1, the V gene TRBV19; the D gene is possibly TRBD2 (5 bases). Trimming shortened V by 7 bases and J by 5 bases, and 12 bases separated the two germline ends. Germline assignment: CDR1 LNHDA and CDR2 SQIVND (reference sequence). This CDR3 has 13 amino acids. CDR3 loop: CASTFWGDNEQFF. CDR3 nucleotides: TGTGCCAGTACTTTTTGGGGAGACAATGAGCAGTTCTTC.

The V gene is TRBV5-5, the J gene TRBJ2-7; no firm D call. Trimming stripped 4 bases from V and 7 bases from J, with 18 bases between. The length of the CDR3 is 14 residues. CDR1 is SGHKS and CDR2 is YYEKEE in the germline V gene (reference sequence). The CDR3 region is CASSPPRGAVEQYF. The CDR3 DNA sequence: TGTGCCAGCAGCCCACCCCGAGGTGCCGTGGAGCAGTACTTC.

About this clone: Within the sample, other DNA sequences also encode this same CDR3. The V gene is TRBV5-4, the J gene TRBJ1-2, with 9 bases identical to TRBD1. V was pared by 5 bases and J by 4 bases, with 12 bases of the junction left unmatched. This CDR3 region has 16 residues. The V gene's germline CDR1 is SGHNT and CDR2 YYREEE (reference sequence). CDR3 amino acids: CASSRWGQGKVYGYTF. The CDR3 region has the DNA TGTGCCAGCAGTCGTTGGGGACAGGGTAAAGTCTATGGCTACACCTTC. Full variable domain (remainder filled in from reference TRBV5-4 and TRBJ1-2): ETGVTQSPTHLIKTRGQQVTLRCSSQSGHNTVSWYQQALGQGPQFIFQYYREEENGRGNFPPRFSGLQFPNYSSELNVNALELDDSALYLCASSRWGQGKVYGYTFGSGTRLTVV.

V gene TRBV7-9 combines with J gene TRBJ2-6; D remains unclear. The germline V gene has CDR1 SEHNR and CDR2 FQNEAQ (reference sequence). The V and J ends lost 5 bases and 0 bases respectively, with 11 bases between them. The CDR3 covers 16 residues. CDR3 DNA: TGTGCCAGCAGCACAGACACCTACTCTGGGGCCAACGTCCTGACTTTC. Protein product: CASSTDTYSGANVLTF.

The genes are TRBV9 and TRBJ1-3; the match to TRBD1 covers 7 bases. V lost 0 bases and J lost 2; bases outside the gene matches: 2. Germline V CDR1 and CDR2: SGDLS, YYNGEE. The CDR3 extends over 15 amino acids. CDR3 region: CASSVGGTAGNTIYF. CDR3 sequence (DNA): TGTGCCAGCAGCGTAGGTGGGACAGCTGGAAACACCATATATTTT.

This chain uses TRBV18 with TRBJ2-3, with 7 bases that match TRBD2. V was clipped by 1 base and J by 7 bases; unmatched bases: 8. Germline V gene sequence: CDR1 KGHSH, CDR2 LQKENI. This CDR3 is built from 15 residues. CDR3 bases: TGTGCCAGCTCACCACAGGCGGGAGAAGGAAATACGCAGTATTTT. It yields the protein CASSPQAGEGNTQYF.

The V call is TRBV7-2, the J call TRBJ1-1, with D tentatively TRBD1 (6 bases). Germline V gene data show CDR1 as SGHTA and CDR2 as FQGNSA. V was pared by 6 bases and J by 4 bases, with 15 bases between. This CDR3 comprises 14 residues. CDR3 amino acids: CASRVGGRVTEAFF. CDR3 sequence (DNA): TGTGCCAGCAGGGTCGGGGGGCGGGTCACTGAAGCTTTCTTT. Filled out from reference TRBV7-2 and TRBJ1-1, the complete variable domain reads GAGVSQSPSNKVTEKGKDVELRCDPISGHTALYWYRQSLGQGLEFLIYFQGNSAPDKSGLPSDRFSAERTGGSVSTLTIQRTQQEDSAVYLCASRVGGRVTEAFFGQGTRLTVV.

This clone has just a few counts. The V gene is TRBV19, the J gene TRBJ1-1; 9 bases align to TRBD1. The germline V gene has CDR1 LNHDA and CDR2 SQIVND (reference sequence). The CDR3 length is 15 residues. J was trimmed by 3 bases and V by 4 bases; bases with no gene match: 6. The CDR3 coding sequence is TGTGCCAGTAGTACCACAGGGGGCAGGGACACTGAAGCTTTCTTT. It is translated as CASSTTGGRDTEAFF.

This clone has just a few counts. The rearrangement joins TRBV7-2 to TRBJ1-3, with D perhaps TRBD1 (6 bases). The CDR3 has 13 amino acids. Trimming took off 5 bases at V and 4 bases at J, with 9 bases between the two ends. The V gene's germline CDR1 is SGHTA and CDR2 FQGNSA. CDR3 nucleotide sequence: TGTGCCAGCAGCCCAGGACAGGGAAACACCATATATTTT. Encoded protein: CASSPGQGNTIYF.

In DNA, the CDR3 is TGTGCCAGCAGCTACGTGGACAGCGGTGGCACTGAAGCTTTCTTT. Its protein product is CASSYVDSGGTEAFF. This rearrangement joins TRBV5-8 to TRBJ1-1; maybe TRBD1 (6 bases). The V and J ends lost 3 bases and 4 bases respectively, with 16 bases between them. Germline V gene sequence: CDR1 SGHTS, CDR2 YDEGEE. This CDR3 spans 15 amino acids.